The following is a T cell receptor (beta chain) sequence with its context. The same CDR3 can be traced to other DNA sequences in this sample. Profiled with immunoSEQ multiplex PCR; TCRdb holds only in-frame clones, not every one. The sample has around 940,000 clones, 60% to 85% seen once; the top ten hold around 1.5%. These data originate in a study of shared clonotypes between healthy human individuals. V lost 0 bases, J lost 3 bases, and 7 bases lay in between. In germline, CDR1 is SGHRS, CDR2 YFSETQ. The CDR3 length is 13 residues. This sequence joins TRBV5-1 and TRBJ2-7, with D unclear. Sequencing was carried out using memory CD4+ T cells sorted from blood. Subset reported: CD45RA-negative fraction. This TCR came from a man between 18 and 35 years old in good health. The CDR3 spells CASSLGQIYEQYF. The DNA for the CDR3 is TGCGCCAGCAGCTTGGGGCAGATCTACGAGCAGTACTTC.